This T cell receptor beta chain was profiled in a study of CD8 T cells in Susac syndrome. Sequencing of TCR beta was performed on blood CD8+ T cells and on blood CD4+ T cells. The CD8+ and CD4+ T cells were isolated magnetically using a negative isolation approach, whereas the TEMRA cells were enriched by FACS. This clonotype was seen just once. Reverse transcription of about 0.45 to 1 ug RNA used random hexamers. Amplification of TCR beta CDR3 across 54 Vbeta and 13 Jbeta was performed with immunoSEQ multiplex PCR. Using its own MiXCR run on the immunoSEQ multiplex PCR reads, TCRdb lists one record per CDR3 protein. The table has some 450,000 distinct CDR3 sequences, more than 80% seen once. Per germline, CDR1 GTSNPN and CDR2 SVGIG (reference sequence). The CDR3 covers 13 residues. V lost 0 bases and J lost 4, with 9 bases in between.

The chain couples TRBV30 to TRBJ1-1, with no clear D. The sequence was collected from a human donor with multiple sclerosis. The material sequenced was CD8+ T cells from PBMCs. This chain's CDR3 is CAWSVDSSTEAFF. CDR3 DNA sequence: TGTGCCTGGAGTGTCGATTCAAGCACTGAAGCTTTCTTT.